These T cell receptor beta chains were read from a single sample in a study of T cell responses to AZD1222 COVID-19 vaccine. TCRdb's copy holds only in-frame clones and misses some; the assay was immunoSEQ multiplex PCR. The data show roughly 100,000 clones, roughly 85% seen once. The starting material was peripheral blood, obtained 28 days after the second AZD1222 dose. The receptors come from an adult who received the AZD1222 COVID-19 vaccine. Each CDR3 is given with its conserved first and last residue. The D gene is left open where the match is weak. A row's size may be missing; if present it is once, few, many or a size class.

V gene: TRBV7-8
J gene: TRBJ1-6
clone size: NA
D gene: NA
CDR3 protein: CASSSSVGSYNSPLHF
CDR3 DNA: TGTGCCAGCAGCTCCTCCGTAGGCTCCTATAATTCACCCCTCCACTTT

V gene: TRBV29-1
J gene: TRBJ2-3
clone size: NA
D gene: TRBD2
CDR3 protein: CSVGSGSTDTQYF
CDR3 DNA: TGCAGCGTTGGGAGCGGGAGTACAGATACGCAGTATTTT

V gene: TRBV5-1
J gene: TRBJ1-2
clone size: NA
D gene: NA
CDR3 protein: CASSLATGANGYTF
CDR3 DNA: TGCGCCAGCAGCTTGGCCACGGGGGCGAATGGCTACACCTTC

V gene: TRBV29-1
J gene: TRBJ1-1
clone size: NA
D gene: TRBD1
CDR3 protein: CSARTGLNTEAFF
CDR3 DNA: TGCAGCGCACGGACAGGGCTGAACACTGAAGCTTTCTTT

V gene: TRBV3-1/TRBV3-2
J gene: TRBJ1-5
clone size: NA
D gene: NA
CDR3 protein: CASSQVGGRQPQHF
CDR3 DNA: TGTGCCAGCAGCCAAGTTGGGGGGCGGCAGCCCCAGCATTTT

V gene: TRBV5-4
J gene: TRBJ1-3
clone size: NA
D gene: NA
CDR3 protein: CASSLATSGNTIYF
CDR3 DNA: TGTGCCAGCAGCTTGGCCACTTCTGGAAACACCATATATTTT

V gene: TRBV6-2/TRBV6-3
J gene: TRBJ2-3
clone size: NA
D gene: TRBD2
CDR3 protein: CASSYPTSGSPSTDTQYF
CDR3 DNA: TGTGCCAGCAGTTACCCGACTAGCGGGAGCCCTAGCACAGATACGCAGTATTTT

V gene: TRBV4-3
J gene: TRBJ2-2
clone size: NA
D gene: NA
CDR3 protein: CASSQDVSGELFF
CDR3 DNA: TGCGCCAGCAGCCAAGATGTTTCCGGGGAGCTGTTTTTT

V gene: TRBV7-2
J gene: TRBJ1-4
clone size: NA
D gene: NA
CDR3 protein: CASTGGGLYEKLFF
CDR3 DNA: TGTGCCAGCACCGGGGGCGGCCTTTATGAAAAACTGTTTTTT

V gene: TRBV7-8
J gene: TRBJ2-2
clone size: once
D gene: TRBD1
CDR3 protein: CASSLVTGGFTGELFF
CDR3 DNA: TGTGCCAGCAGCTTAGTTACAGGGGGCTTCACCGGGGAGCTGTTTTTT

V gene: TRBV2
J gene: TRBJ2-4
clone size: NA
D gene: TRBD2
CDR3 protein: CASQAAGEAKNIQYF
CDR3 DNA: TGTGCCAGCCAGGCGGCGGGAGAGGCCAAAAACATTCAGTACTTC

V gene: TRBV5-3
J gene: TRBJ2-2
clone size: once
D gene: TRBD2
CDR3 protein: CARSPKKREEELFF
CDR3 DNA: TGTGCCAGAAGCCCCAAAAAGCGGGAGGAGGAGCTGTTTTTT

V gene: TRBV6-2/TRBV6-3
J gene: TRBJ2-7
clone size: few
D gene: NA
CDR3 protein: CASSLGSSYEQYF
CDR3 DNA: TGTGCCAGCAGTTTAGGAAGCTCCTACGAGCAGTACTTC

V gene: TRBV3-1/TRBV3-2
J gene: TRBJ1-4
clone size: NA
D gene: NA
CDR3 protein: CASSQGPWTATTNEKLFF
CDR3 DNA: TGTGCCAGCAGCCAAGGCCCTTGGACAGCTACAACTAATGAAAAACTGTTTTTT

V gene: TRBV4-1
J gene: TRBJ2-1
clone size: NA
D gene: NA
CDR3 protein: CASSRRPMSGNEQFF
CDR3 DNA: TGCGCCAGCAGCCGGCGTCCAATGAGCGGAAATGAGCAGTTCTTC

V gene: TRBV19
J gene: TRBJ2-7
clone size: NA
D gene: NA
CDR3 protein: CASSENSYEQYF
CDR3 DNA: TGTGCCAGTAGCGAGAACTCCTACGAGCAGTACTTC

V gene: TRBV7-8
J gene: TRBJ1-2
clone size: NA
D gene: NA
CDR3 protein: CASSSARESGYTF
CDR3 DNA: TGTGCCAGCAGCTCCGCAAGGGAGAGCGGCTACACCTTC

V gene: TRBV30
J gene: TRBJ2-3
clone size: NA
D gene: NA
CDR3 protein: CAWSVGFGRGTDTQYF
CDR3 DNA: TGTGCCTGGAGTGTAGGATTTGGCAGGGGAACAGATACGCAGTATTTT

V gene: TRBV10-3
J gene: TRBJ2-6
clone size: NA
D gene: TRBD2
CDR3 protein: CAISDLAGVSGANVLTF
CDR3 DNA: TGTGCCATCAGTGATCTAGCGGGAGTTTCTGGGGCCAACGTCCTGACTTTC

V gene: TRBV9
J gene: TRBJ2-3
clone size: NA
D gene: NA
CDR3 protein: CASSVGTTSTDTQYF
CDR3 DNA: TGTGCCAGCAGCGTAGGGACGACTAGCACAGATACGCAGTATTTT

V gene: TRBV6-4
J gene: TRBJ1-6
clone size: NA
D gene: NA
CDR3 protein: CASSDSYNSPLHF
CDR3 DNA: TGTGCCAGCAGTGACTCCTATAATTCACCCCTCCACTTT

V gene: TRBV5-1
J gene: TRBJ1-4
clone size: NA
D gene: NA
CDR3 protein: CASSTAARGEKLFF
CDR3 DNA: TGCGCCAGCAGTACCGCGGCGCGGGGTGAAAAACTGTTTTTT

V gene: TRBV30
J gene: TRBJ2-1
clone size: NA
D gene: TRBD2
CDR3 protein: CAHSATSVPNEQFF
CDR3 DNA: TGTGCCCACAGCGCTACTAGCGTACCCAATGAGCAGTTCTTC

V gene: TRBV5-1
J gene: TRBJ2-1
clone size: NA
D gene: NA
CDR3 protein: CASSIRPPGQYNEQFF
CDR3 DNA: TGCGCCAGCAGCATTCGTCCGCCGGGGCAGTACAATGAGCAGTTCTTC

V gene: TRBV2
J gene: TRBJ2-1
clone size: NA
D gene: TRBD1
CDR3 protein: CATSTGQGYNEQFF
CDR3 DNA: TGTGCCACTTCGACAGGGCAGGGCTACAATGAGCAGTTCTTC

V gene: TRBV28
J gene: TRBJ2-1
clone size: NA
D gene: TRBD1
CDR3 protein: CATKDRGRGEQFF
CDR3 DNA: TGTGCCACCAAGGACAGGGGGCGGGGTGAGCAGTTCTTC

V gene: TRBV6-5
J gene: TRBJ1-6
clone size: NA
D gene: NA
CDR3 protein: CASSSRTVSNSPLHF
CDR3 DNA: TGTGCCAGCAGTTCCCGAACAGTGTCTAATTCACCCCTCCACTTT

V gene: TRBV5-1
J gene: TRBJ2-7
clone size: NA
D gene: TRBD1
CDR3 protein: CASSLGDRDLAFYEQYF
CDR3 DNA: TGCGCCAGCAGCTTGGGGGACAGGGATTTGGCGTTCTACGAGCAGTACTTC

V gene: TRBV28
J gene: TRBJ2-4
clone size: NA
D gene: TRBD2
CDR3 protein: CASSLTSGLAKNIQYF
CDR3 DNA: TGTGCCAGCAGTTTGACTAGCGGCCTAGCCAAAAACATTCAGTACTTC

V gene: TRBV28
J gene: TRBJ1-6
clone size: NA
D gene: TRBD1
CDR3 protein: CASTPLPGQHNSPLHF
CDR3 DNA: TGTGCCAGCACCCCACTGCCGGGACAGCATAATTCACCCCTCCACTTT

V gene: TRBV25-1
J gene: TRBJ1-2
clone size: NA
D gene: NA
CDR3 protein: CASSEGGTVNYGYTF
CDR3 DNA: TGTGCCAGCAGTGAGGGCGGAACCGTTAACTATGGCTACACCTTC